This record looks at one T cell receptor (beta chain) sequence and its context. TCRdb's table, derived via immunoSEQ multiplex PCR, lists solely in-frame clones and lacks some. The sample consists of some 74,000 clones, approximately 90% of them appearing once. CDR1 is LGHDT and CDR2 is YNNKEL in the germline V gene (reference sequence). The CDR3 loop spans 16 amino acids. V was clipped by 4 bases and J by 4 bases; unmatched bases: 7. This sample stems from a study of control samples from healthy donors and cancer patients. Material for sequencing was blood. The V and J genes are TRBV3-1 (or the pseudogene TRBV3-2) and TRBJ2-3; 11 nucleotides match TRBD2. This receptor was taken from a woman in her 50s in good health. The CDR3 spells CASSPPSGGIPDTQYF. The CDR3 region has the DNA TGTGCCAGCAGCCCTCCTAGCGGGGGGATCCCAGATACGCAGTATTTT.